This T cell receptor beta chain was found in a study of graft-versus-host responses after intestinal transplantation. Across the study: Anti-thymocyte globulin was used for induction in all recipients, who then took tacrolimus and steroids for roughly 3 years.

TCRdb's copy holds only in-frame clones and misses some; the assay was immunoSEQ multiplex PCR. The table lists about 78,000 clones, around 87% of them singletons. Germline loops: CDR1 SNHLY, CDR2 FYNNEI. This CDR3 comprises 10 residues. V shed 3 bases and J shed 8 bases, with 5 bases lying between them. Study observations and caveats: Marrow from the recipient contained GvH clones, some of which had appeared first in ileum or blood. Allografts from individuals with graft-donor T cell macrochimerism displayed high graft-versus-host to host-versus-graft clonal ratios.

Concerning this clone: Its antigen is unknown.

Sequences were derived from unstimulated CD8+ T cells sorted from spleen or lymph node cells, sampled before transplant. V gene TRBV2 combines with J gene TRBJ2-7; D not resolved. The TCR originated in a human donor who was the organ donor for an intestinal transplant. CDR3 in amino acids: CASSDYQQYF. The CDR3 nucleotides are TGTGCCAGCAGTGATTATCAGCAGTACTTC.